This note documents a single TCR beta chain sequence. The antigen this receptor binds is unknown. One base away there is no much larger clone; base qualities are not given. These data originate in a study of blood T cell repertoires in COVID-19 (dated by TCRdb to about 2020). With regard to the full study: Samples from collaborators originated in the United States, Italy and Spain and spanned both the acute and convalescent phases of COVID-19. The repertoires were made available in a free public database intended to serve as a resource for research on the immune response to SARS-CoV-2. The samples were drawn from two sources: the first 160 participants of the ongoing ImmuneRACE study, and about 1,300 subjects contributed by 6 global collaborators. HLA class I and class II types, where available, came from metadata supplied by the sample provider rather than from assay-based typing. A de-identified subject ID, COVID-19 status, age in years and sex were almost always included in the sample metadata. Subjects who had been exposed to COVID-19, were actively infected with it, or had recovered from it provided the deeply sampled blood TCRbeta repertoires that made up the dataset. The material from the prospective study consisted of cDNA or gDNA derived from T cells, B-cell-depleted T cells, or PBMCs. Points the paper makes about the study in general: Clinical and demographic metadata were provided uncurated, with the amount varying by source and participant.

In the prospective study, participants were roughly 18 to 100 years old, resided in about two dozen geographic areas of the United States, and were enrolled through a virtual design. In the prospective study, participants were assigned to cohorts based on the clinical history participants reported in a screening survey and a study questionnaire. Each participant in the prospective study had whole blood, serum and a nasopharyngeal or oropharyngeal swab collected by mobile phlebotomists. Additional blood draws and questionnaires over an approximately two-month period could optionally be provided by prospective study participants. Before DNA extraction, blood samples from the prospective study were shipped at room temperature or frozen. TCRbeta CDR3 regions were amplified from genomic DNA using the immunoSEQ Assay, a bias-controlled multiplex PCR. The study's own analysis went as follows. The number of nucleated cells in each sample was estimated by amplification of reference gene primers within the assay. To quantify the absolute abundance of each unique TCRbeta CDR3 rearrangement, sequence reads were collapsed and filtered. For each sample, productive Simpson clonality was calculated as the square root of Simpson's diversity index across productive rearrangements. TCRdb holds this immuneACCESS table with in-frame rearrangements only. Some clones are missing; in checked studies, unresolved V genes explain under half, and the rest has no known cause. Clone size and the V and J calls come from that table; the DNA yielded D and trimming. The sample has roughly 250,000 clones on record, approximately 91% of them singletons. 2% to 2.5% of the sample is in the top ten clones.

This sequence originates from a woman between 40 and 50 years old with acute COVID-19. Sequencing was carried out using PBMCs or T cells enriched from blood (not recorded which).

The nucleotides are TGTGCCAGCAGCACCCGACTAGCGGGAGGGCCTGTGAATACAGATACGCAGTATTTT. It translates as CASSTRLAGGPVNTDTQYF. Recombination connected TRBV7-2 to TRBJ2-3, with 14 bases matching TRBD2. The cysteine opens and the phenylalanine closes a CDR3 of 19 amino acids. Here the CDR3 DNA is all that survives: 57 bases in frame from base 1. Per the germline V gene, SGHTA is the CDR1 and FQGNSA is the CDR2. The V end gives up 5 bases and the J end 3 bases, leaving 13 bases in the junction not matched to a gene.